The following is a TCR beta chain sequence with its context. This record comes from a study of blood T cell repertoires in COVID-19. Across the whole study: Both acute and convalescent COVID-19 samples were obtained from the United States, Italy and Spain. T cells, B-cell-depleted T cells, or PBMCs supplied cDNA or gDNA.

Per the original methods: Researchers report that nucleated cell counts were estimated from reference gene primer amplification. TCRdb's table, derived via immunoSEQ multiplex PCR, lists solely in-frame clones and lacks some. From that table come the V and J calls and clone size; the DNA was used to work out D and trimming. The sample includes some 270,000 clones, approximately 85% of them seen just once. CDR1 is LGHDT and CDR2 is YNNKEL in the germline V gene (reference sequence). This CDR3 contains 17 residues. J lost 7 bases, V lost 4 bases, and 14 bases had no gene match. The sample comprised peripheral blood. This receptor was identified in a woman aged 70-85 years with acute or convalescent COVID-19. This rearrangement joins TRBV3-1 (or the pseudogene TRBV3-2) to TRBJ2-1, with 9 bases aligning to TRBD2. This CDR3 is CASSRVLLSGGLNEQFF. The CDR3 DNA reads as TGTGCCAGCAGCCGAGTCCTCCTTAGCGGGGGCCTAAATGAGCAGTTCTTC.